One TCR beta chain is described in this entry. Its antigen is still unknown. Base qualities are missing; no much larger clone stands one base away. The sample comes from a study of neoadjuvant anti-PD-1 for oral cavity cancer (dated by TCRdb to 2020 to 2023). Turning to the overall study: Patients mostly received three to four biweekly doses of nivolumab at 3 mg/kg before curative-intent surgical resection. Patients without progression received a fourth nivolumab dose around day 43 and underwent definitive surgical resection on days 50-56. Under RECIST 1.1, a patient counted as a responder if showing complete response, partial response or stable disease, and as a non-responder if showing progression. An approximately 30% response rate was observed in the parent correlative cohort, in which about 12 patients were included. Paper-wide results and their limitations: A higher pretreatment blood Treg/Th17 ratio correlated with both higher pretreatment blood TCRbeta clonality and lower post-treatment tumor TCRbeta clonality. After neoadjuvant nivolumab, significantly higher T cell clonality (Gini index) was found within PBMCs in non-responders than in responders. TCR analyses included only three patients per response group, and the authors called for larger cohorts for validation.

Inclusive of the bounding cysteine and phenylalanine, the CDR3 is 12 residues long. This entry keeps only the CDR3 DNA: 36 bases, framed from base 1. The V and J ends are trimmed by 1 base and 6 bases, leaving 4 bases between them. CDR1 and CDR2, looked up from the germline V gene, are SGHTA and FQGNSA. For deep sequencing of PBMC libraries, mostly 480 ng of input genomic DNA was used, and six replicates were run per sample. The immunoSEQ hsTCRbeta kit was used to prepare TCRbeta libraries according to the manufacturer's instructions. Sequencing of the completed libraries took place using an Illumina NovaSeq 6000 S4 flow cell after they had been pooled to roughly 3.2 nM. Per the source publication's procedure: The immunoSEQ Analyzer handled quality control and preprocessing of the raw data. The analysis was restricted to productive rearrangements, with each unique CDR3 amino acid sequence defining a clonotype. Repertoire clonality was estimated as the Gini-Simpson index, which was calculated using the R package tcR. Gini indices were compared with Student's t test, and associations with tumor size change were assessed by Pearson correlation. TCRdb provides this immuneACCESS table in a form limited to in-frame rearrangements. Some clones are lacking; in checked studies, under half of them reflect an unresolved V gene, and why the rest are absent is not known. V and J calls plus clone size are reproduced from that table; the DNA served to infer D and trimming. The sample table lists more than 6,000 clones, around 73% of them with a count of one. Around 3.1% of the sample is held by the ten biggest clonotypes.

The time point label, as the study defines it: before neoadjuvant nivolumab. The patients had newly diagnosed stage II-IVA oral cavity squamous cell carcinoma and had not received any prior systemic or radiation treatment. The cohort was composed of patients with HPV-negative, locally advanced oral cavity squamous cell carcinoma. Peripheral blood mononuclear cells were analyzed directly and were not maintained or expanded in culture. Samples were obtained from a longitudinal correlative study of a single-arm phase II trial of neoadjuvant nivolumab in oral cavity squamous cell carcinoma. Subject-matched pre- and post-treatment PBMCs and tumors from three responders and three non-responders were subjected to genomic DNA-based TCRbeta sequencing. Peripheral blood mononuclear cells were collected before nivolumab treatment and were collected again after treatment, at the time of surgery. Genomic DNA was isolated from PBMCs using the Maxwell RSC DNA from Cells kit.

The TCR originated in a person aged 35-80 years with oral cavity squamous cell carcinoma. Sample: PBMCs, taken before nivolumab (anti-PD-1) treatment. The rearranged chain carries TRBV7-2 and TRBJ1-5, with no D gene named confidently. The CDR3 protein sequence reads: CASSLVGQPQHF. The base sequence is TGTGCCAGCAGCTTAGTCGGTCAGCCCCAGCATTTT.